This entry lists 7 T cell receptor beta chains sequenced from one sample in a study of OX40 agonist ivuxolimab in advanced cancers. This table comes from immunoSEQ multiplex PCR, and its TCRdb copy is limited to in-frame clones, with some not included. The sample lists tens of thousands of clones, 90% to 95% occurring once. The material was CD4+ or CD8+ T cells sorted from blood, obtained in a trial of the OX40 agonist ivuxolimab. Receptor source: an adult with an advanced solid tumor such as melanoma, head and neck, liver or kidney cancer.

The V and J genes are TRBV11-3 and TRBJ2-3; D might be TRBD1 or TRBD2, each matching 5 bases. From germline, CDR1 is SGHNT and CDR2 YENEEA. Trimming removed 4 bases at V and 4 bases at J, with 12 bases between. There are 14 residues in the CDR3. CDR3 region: CASSSGPPADTQYF. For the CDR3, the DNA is TGTGCCAGCAGCTCGGGACCCCCGGCAGATACGCAGTATTTT.

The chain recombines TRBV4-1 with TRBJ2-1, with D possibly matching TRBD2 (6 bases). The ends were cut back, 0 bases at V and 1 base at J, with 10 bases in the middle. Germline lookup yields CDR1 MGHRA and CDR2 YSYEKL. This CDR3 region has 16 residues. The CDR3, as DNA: TGCGCCAGCAGCCAAGATACGGGAGCTTCCTACAATGAGCAGTTCTTC. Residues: CASSQDTGASYNEQFF.

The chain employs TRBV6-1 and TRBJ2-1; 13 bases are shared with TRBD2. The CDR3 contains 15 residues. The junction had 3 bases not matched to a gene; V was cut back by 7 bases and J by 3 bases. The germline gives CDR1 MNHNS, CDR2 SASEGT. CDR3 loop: CASTRLAGGYNEQFF. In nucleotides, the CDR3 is TGTGCCAGCACCAGACTAGCGGGAGGCTACAATGAGCAGTTCTTC.

The CDR3 DNA is TGTGCCAGCAGCTTAGCAGGCCGACGAACACCGCGGGGAAACACCATATATTTT. It translates to CASSLAGRRTPRGNTIYF. This rearrangement joins TRBV7-2 to TRBJ1-3; D gene ambiguous. The CDR3 loop spans 18 amino acids. The ends were cut back, 0 bases at V and 4 bases at J, with 19 bases in the middle. Per germline, CDR1 SGHTA and CDR2 FQGNSA.

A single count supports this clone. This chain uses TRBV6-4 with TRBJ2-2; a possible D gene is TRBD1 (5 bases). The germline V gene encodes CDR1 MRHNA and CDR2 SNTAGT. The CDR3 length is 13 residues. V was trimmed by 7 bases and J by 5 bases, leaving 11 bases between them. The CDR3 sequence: CASKQGSTGELFF. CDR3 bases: TGTGCCAGCAAGCAGGGTTCGACCGGGGAGCTGTTTTTT.

The CDR3, as DNA: TGCGCCAGCAGCCAAGAATTGATTGATTATAGCAATCAGCCCCAGCATTTT. The encoded protein is CASSQELIDYSNQPQHF. The genes are TRBV4-1 and TRBJ1-5; D remains ambiguous. This CDR3 comprises 17 residues. V lost 0 bases and J 0 bases, leaving 12 bases between the germline ends. The germline V gene has CDR1 MGHRA and CDR2 YSYEKL.

CDR3 nucleotides: TGCGCCAGCAGTAGGGGCAGTGAAGCTTTCTTT. The encoded protein is CASSRGSEAFF. The rearrangement uses TRBV4-1 and TRBJ1-1, with D possibly matching TRBD1 (5 bases). Trimming left V 6 bases short and J 7 bases short, with 9 bases between. This CDR3 contains 11 residues. Germline V lookup: CDR1 MGHRA, CDR2 YSYEKL.